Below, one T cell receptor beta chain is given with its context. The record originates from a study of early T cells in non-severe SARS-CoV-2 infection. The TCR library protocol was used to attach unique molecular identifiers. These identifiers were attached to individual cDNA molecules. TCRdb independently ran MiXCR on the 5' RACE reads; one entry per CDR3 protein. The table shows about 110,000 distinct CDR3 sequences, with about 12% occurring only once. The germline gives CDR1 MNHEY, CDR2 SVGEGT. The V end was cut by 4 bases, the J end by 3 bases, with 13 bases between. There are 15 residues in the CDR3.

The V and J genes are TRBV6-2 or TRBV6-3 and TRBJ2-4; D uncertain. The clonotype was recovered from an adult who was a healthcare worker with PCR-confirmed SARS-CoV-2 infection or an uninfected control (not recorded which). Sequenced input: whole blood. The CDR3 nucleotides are TGTGCCAGCAGTTTCCCGACTTGGGGCAAAAACATTCAGTACTTC. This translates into CASSFPTWGKNIQYF.